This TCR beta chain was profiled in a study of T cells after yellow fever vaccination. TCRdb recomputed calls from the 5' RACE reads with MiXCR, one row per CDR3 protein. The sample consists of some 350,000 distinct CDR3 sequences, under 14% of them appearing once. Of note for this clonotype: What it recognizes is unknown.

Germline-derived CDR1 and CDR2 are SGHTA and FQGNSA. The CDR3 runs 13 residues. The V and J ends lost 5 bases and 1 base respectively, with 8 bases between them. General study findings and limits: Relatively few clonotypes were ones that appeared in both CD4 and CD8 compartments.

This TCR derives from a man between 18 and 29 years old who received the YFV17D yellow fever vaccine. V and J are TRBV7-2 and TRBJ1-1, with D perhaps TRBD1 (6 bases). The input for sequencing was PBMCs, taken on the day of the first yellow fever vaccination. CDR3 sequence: CASSMDRNTEAFF. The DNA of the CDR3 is TGTGCCAGCAGCATGGACAGGAACACTGAAGCTTTCTTT.